Below, one T cell receptor (beta chain) is given with its context. This clonotype occurred many times. What antigen it recognizes has not been identified. Nothing much larger sits one base from this clone, and base qualities are not available. This sample is part of a study of T cells in Graves' hyperthyroidism and ophthalmopathy (dated by TCRdb to 2018 to 2020). Concerning the study at large: Peripheral blood samples were taken at the time of initial diagnosis, prior to any treatment. To identify distinguishing TCR V-J signatures, a discovery cohort of roughly 100 patients was used, comprising 43 with Graves' ophthalmopathy and around 60 with stable Graves' hyperthyroidism. Prospective prediction of ophthalmopathy was tested in an independent validation cohort of fewer than 20 hyperthyroidism patients and some 17 patients who later progressed to ophthalmopathy. For training and testing, the 80 to 100 patients in the discovery cohort were randomly divided in a 7:3 ratio. In addition, the study compared T-cell repertoires in thyroid tissue and in blood from several Graves' hyperthyroidism patients. After sampling, hyperthyroidism patients received methimazole starting at 30 mg daily, and ophthalmopathy patients received high-dose intravenous methylprednisolone. TCR Vbeta CDR3 sequencing of 130 to 150 peripheral blood samples (roughly 41 ophthalmopathy, 75 hyperthyroidism and approximately 17 progressor patients) is reported in the paper.

TCR beta CDR3 regions were amplified from RNA transcripts. The TCR CDR3 was subjected to a first round of RT-PCR using the HTBI primer set and the Qiagen OneStep RT-PCR kit. Libraries were constructed in a second round of multiplex PCR, after which size selection and purification were performed. Libraries were sequenced paired-end with 100 bp reads on an Illumina HiSeq2000. In the original analysis: Raw data were processed with SOAPnuke, discarding reads with adapters, uncalled bases, mean Phred below 15, or no exact constant-primer or identifier match. High-quality paired reads were merged with COPE v1.2.5, and unique nucleotide sequences were defined as clonotypes. MiTCR v1.1 was used to align the clonotypes against IMGT TRBV, TRBD and TRBJ reference segments. The analysis was restricted to V-J combinations with a frequency above 0.0001, which together covered just over 98% of the repertoires. A TCS score was defined as the ratio between F50 (clonal expansion) and ExV (chaos), using BLOSUM62-based TCRdist between CDR3 peptides within each V-J. Welch's t-statistics and random forest reduced fewer than 550 V-J features to roughly 13, which were used in a naive Bayes classifier (R e1071). TCRdb passed the public sequencing reads through fastp at Q25 and MiXCR, retaining productive beta sequences. Every distinct CDR3 protein forms one entry, paired with its most common genes and DNA. The V and J calls and clone size are TCRdb's, not the authors'. This sample comprises hundreds of thousands of distinct CDR3 sequences, roughly 15% of them detected only once. The top ten constitute about 13% of the sample.

Moderately to severely active disease, a Clinical Activity Score of at least 3, a NOSPECS grade of at least 4, and a duration under 3 months were present in ophthalmopathy patients. Exclusion was applied to patients with uncontrolled infections, other autoimmune diseases, pregnancy or lactation. Clinical symptoms, serum thyroxine and TRAb, thyroid ultrasound, and orbital computed tomography formed the basis for the diagnoses. PBMCs were separated from over 9 ml of fresh peripheral blood using Ficoll-Paque density gradient centrifugation. Total RNA was extracted using Trizol reagent, and RNA quality was assessed on an Agilent 2100 Bioanalyzer. Cut back by 7 bases and 1 base, the V and J ends lie 13 bases apart. As encoded in the germline V gene, CDR1 is MNHNS while CDR2 is SASEGT. There are 14 amino acids in the CDR3, from cysteine to phenylalanine inclusive. Only the CDR3 region is kept as DNA, spanning 42 bases read in frame from base 1.

What the study reported, not specific to this receptor: Most expanded thyroid clonotypes (frequency above 0.001) were also found in blood, which suggests that blood repertoires may mirror thyroid immune responses. Sample size was not statistically predetermined, and blinding of investigators to group allocation was not performed. During validation, the model predicted progression to ophthalmopathy a median of approximately 6 months ahead of onset, with around 70% sensitivity and under 85% specificity. In cross-validation, a model built on a 13 V-J signature told ophthalmopathy apart from stable hyperthyroidism with under 90% sensitivity and about 81% specificity, and in testing the same model reached 80%/75%.

Sequenced sample: blood. Recombination joined TRBV6-1 with TRBJ1-1, with a weak D call of TRBD1 (5 bases match). The sequence came from a man aged 18 to 30 with Graves' ophthalmopathy. The DNA sequence is given as TGTGCCAGCAAGCAGGGAGTTCAGAACACTGAAGCTTTCTTT. This encodes CASKQGVQNTEAFF.